These T cell receptor beta chains were read from a single sample in a study of T-cell memory formation after mild COVID-19. Via MiXCR, TCRdb re-called the 5' RACE reads, giving one row per CDR3 protein. The data show about 250,000 distinct CDR3 sequences, with 16% seen just once and approximately 3.5% held by the top ten. The specimen was PBMCs or a T cell subset sorted from them (not recorded which). The receptor source for this set is a man aged 18 to 35 who had mild COVID-19 (a few samples of this study predate the infection). Cell type and time point are not known. The CDR3 runs from the conserved cysteine through the conserved F or W. The D gene is left open where the match is weak. The size entry is marked missing in some rows and otherwise reads once, few, many or a size class.

length,size,D,J,V,CDR3,DNA
14,NA,NA,TRBJ2-5,TRBV9,CASSLPGGEETQYF,TGTGCCAGCAGCCTGCCGGGGGGCGAGGAGACCCAGTACTTC
19,few,NA,TRBJ1-2,TRBV3-2,CASSSGTGLPEVANYGYTF,TGTGCCAGCAGCTCCGGGACAGGGCTTCCAGAGGTGGCTAACTATGGCTACACCTTC
11,few,NA,TRBJ1-2,TRBV4-1,CASSQGDGYTF,TGCGCCAGCAGCCAAGGGGATGGCTACACCTTC
13,many,TRBD1,TRBJ2-3,TRBV5-1,CASSGQGADTQYF,TGCGCCAGCAGCGGGCAGGGGGCAGATACGCAGTATTTT
12,few,NA,TRBJ1-2,TRBV20-1,CSARDRAYGYTF,TGCAGTGCTAGAGATAGGGCCTATGGCTACACCTTC
13,NA,TRBD1,TRBJ2-4,TRBV12-3/TRBV12-4,CASSRDRDDIQYF,TGTGCCAGCAGCCGGGACAGGGATGACATTCAGTACTTC
14,NA,NA,TRBJ2-3,TRBV7-9,CASSAWGRGDTQYF,TGTGCCAGCTCCGCATGGGGAAGAGGAGATACGCAGTATTTT
14,few,NA,TRBJ2-2,TRBV5-6,CASSLGQRTGELFF,TGTGCCAGCAGCTTAGGACAGCGCACCGGGGAGCTGTTTTTT
14,few,NA,TRBJ2-2,TRBV20-1,CSARAPTFSGELFF,TGCAGTGCTAGAGCCCCGACATTTTCCGGGGAGCTGTTTTTT
13,NA,TRBD2,TRBJ2-5,TRBV20-1,CSAPTSGQETQYF,TGCAGTGCACCGACTAGCGGGCAAGAGACCCAGTACTTC
15,few,NA,TRBJ1-1,TRBV2,CASLKGGGGEAEAFF,TGTGCCAGCTTAAAAGGAGGAGGGGGAGAGGCTGAAGCTTTCTTT
12,few,NA,TRBJ2-3,TRBV7-9,CASSPDSGTQYF,TGTGCCAGCAGCCCGGACAGCGGTACGCAGTATTTT
15,few,NA,TRBJ2-4,TRBV12-3/TRBV12-4,CASSEGILAKNIQYF,TGTGCCAGCTCCGAGGGGATACTAGCCAAAAACATTCAGTACTTC
14,many,NA,TRBJ2-1,TRBV7-2,CASSFVTEVEGVFF,TGTGCCAGCAGCTTTGTAACTGAGGTTGAGGGTGTTTTCTTC
14,NA,NA,TRBJ2-3,TRBV7-2,CASSLGANTDTQYF,TGTGCCAGCAGCTTAGGGGCCAACACAGATACGCAGTATTTT
15,few,NA,TRBJ2-5,TRBV5-5,CASSFSGAPGETQYF,TGTGCCAGCAGCTTTTCGGGAGCTCCAGGGGAGACCCAGTACTTC
16,few,TRBD2,TRBJ2-7,TRBV24-1,CATSALGLAGSYEQYF,TGTGCCACCAGTGCTCTCGGACTAGCCGGCTCCTACGAGCAGTACTTC
14,NA,TRBD1,TRBJ2-1,TRBV10-3,CAISDSDRYNEQFF,TGTGCCATCAGTGATTCGGACAGGTACAATGAGCAGTTCTTC
14,few,NA,TRBJ2-3,TRBV20-1,CSASGAAYTDTQYF,TGCAGTGCTAGCGGAGCGGCCTACACAGATACGCAGTATTTT
16,few,NA,TRBJ1-3,TRBV7-2,CASSPWGARSGNTIYF,TGTGCCAGCAGCCCCTGGGGGGCGAGATCTGGAAACACCATATATTTT
15,NA,NA,TRBJ1-5,TRBV15,CATVILDRLNQPQHF,TGTGCCACCGTGATCTTGGACAGACTAAATCAGCCCCAGCATTTT
16,few,NA,TRBJ2-4,TRBV10-2,CASSEWWGGAKNIQYF,TGCGCCAGCAGTGAGTGGTGGGGCGGAGCCAAAAACATTCAGTACTTC
15,NA,NA,TRBJ1-2,TRBV12-3/TRBV12-4,CASSPVPEGNYGYTF,TGTGCCAGCAGTCCAGTGCCTGAGGGTAACTATGGCTACACCTTC
14,NA,NA,TRBJ2-7,TRBV5-1,CASSLGHPGYEQYF,TGCGCCAGCAGCTTGGGACACCCGGGGTACGAGCAGTACTTC
12,few,NA,TRBJ2-3,TRBV27,CASSPGWDTQYF,TGTGCCAGCAGTCCGGGTTGGGATACGCAGTATTTT
13,many,NA,TRBJ1-2,TRBV12-3/TRBV12-4,CASSWSLNYGYTF,TGTGCCAGCAGTTGGAGTCTAAACTATGGCTACACCTTC
17,few,NA,TRBJ1-3,TRBV3-1,CASSQRVLLLSGNTIYF,TGTGCCAGCAGCCAGCGGGTCCTTCTCCTCTCTGGAAACACCATATATTTT
14,NA,TRBD2,TRBJ2-5,TRBV6-2/TRBV6-3,CASRPSGGGETQYF,TGTGCTAGCAGACCTAGCGGGGGCGGGGAGACCCAGTACTTC
18,many,TRBD2,TRBJ2-1,TRBV6-2/TRBV6-3,CASSYLGLAGVLYNEQFF,TGTGCCAGCAGTTACCTCGGGCTAGCGGGGGTTCTTTACAATGAGCAGTTCTTC
13,NA,NA,TRBJ2-3,TRBV14,CASSQAGPDTQYF,TGTGCCAGCAGCCAAGCAGGGCCAGATACGCAGTATTTT
13,NA,NA,TRBJ1-2,TRBV7-2,CASSYDRFRGYTF,TGTGCCAGCAGCTACGACAGGTTCCGTGGCTACACCTTC
15,few,NA,TRBJ1-6,TRBV11-1,CASSASWGRNSPLHF,TGTGCCAGCAGCGCATCTTGGGGGCGTAATTCACCCCTCCACTTT
13,NA,NA,TRBJ1-5,TRBV4-2,CASSQWSYQPQHF,TGTGCCAGCAGCCAATGGAGCTATCAGCCCCAGCATTTT
14,NA,TRBD1,TRBJ2-2,TRBV5-1,CASLSTGYSGELFF,TGCGCCAGCTTATCGACAGGGTATTCCGGGGAGCTGTTTTTT
15,few,TRBD1,TRBJ2-5,TRBV5-1,CASSRRQGDQETQYF,TGCGCCAGCAGCCGGAGACAGGGCGACCAAGAGACCCAGTACTTC
15,NA,TRBD2,TRBJ2-3,TRBV12-3/TRBV12-4,CASSLASGATDTQYF,TGTGCCAGCAGTTTGGCTAGCGGGGCCACAGATACGCAGTATTTT
14,NA,TRBD1,TRBJ1-6,TRBV2,CASRRDSLNSPLHF,TGTGCCAGCAGAAGGGACAGCTTGAATTCACCCCTCCACTTT
15,few,TRBD1,TRBJ2-3,TRBV4-3,CASSHRQGGADTQYF,TGCGCCAGCAGTCATAGACAGGGTGGGGCAGATACGCAGTATTTT
18,NA,TRBD1,TRBJ2-3,TRBV4-3,CASSLTSGTGVYADTQYF,TGCGCCAGCAGCCTTACTTCCGGGACAGGGGTTTATGCAGATACGCAGTATTTT
14,NA,TRBD1,TRBJ1-1,TRBV5-5,CASSSGTGDSEAFF,TGTGCCAGCAGTTCCGGGACAGGGGATTCTGAAGCTTTCTTT
14,NA,NA,TRBJ2-1,TRBV5-1,CASSLGDIYNEQFF,TGCGCCAGCAGCTTGGGTGACATATACAATGAGCAGTTCTTC
15,few,NA,TRBJ2-5,TRBV7-3,CASSPLAGGLGAQYF,TGTGCCAGCAGCCCACTTGCGGGTGGCCTCGGGGCCCAGTACTTC
13,NA,NA,TRBJ2-5,TRBV7-2,CASSPRSQETQYF,TGTGCCAGCAGCCCCCGGTCGCAAGAGACCCAGTACTTC
14,NA,NA,TRBJ1-5,TRBV4-2,CASSQSGARQPQHF,TGTGCCAGCAGCCAAAGTGGGGCCAGGCAGCCCCAGCATTTT
16,few,NA,TRBJ2-7,TRBV24-1,CATSGDQPRSSYEQYF,TGTGCCACCAGTGGGGATCAACCCAGAAGCTCCTACGAGCAGTACTTC
13,NA,NA,TRBJ1-2,TRBV5-6,CASSFPGIYGYTF,TGTGCCAGCAGCTTTCCGGGAATCTATGGCTACACCTTC
18,once,TRBD2,TRBJ2-3,TRBV24-1,CATSDRRLAGGPADTQYF,TGTGCCACCAGTGACCGCAGACTAGCGGGGGGGCCCGCAGATACGCAGTATTTT
13,NA,NA,TRBJ1-1,TRBV5-1,CASSPGESTEAFF,TGCGCCAGCAGCCCGGGGGAGAGCACTGAAGCTTTCTTT
13,NA,NA,TRBJ2-5,TRBV20-1,CSAIAPSQETQYF,TGCAGTGCTATCGCACCATCCCAAGAGACCCAGTACTTC
16,NA,TRBD2,TRBJ2-3,TRBV3-1,CASSHIRTSGTDTQYF,TGTGCCAGCAGCCATATAAGGACTAGCGGCACAGATACGCAGTATTTT
11,NA,NA,TRBJ1-2,TRBV5-6,CASAGGFGYTF,TGTGCCAGCGCGGGGGGATTCGGCTACACCTTC
16,once,NA,TRBJ1-2,TRBV4-2,CASSQDGTGDGYGYTF,TGTGCCAGCAGCCAAGATGGGACGGGGGATGGCTATGGCTACACCTTC
15,NA,TRBD1,TRBJ2-5,TRBV5-1,CASSFGTGLGETQYF,TGCGCCAGCAGCTTCGGGACAGGGCTCGGCGAGACCCAGTACTTC
12,NA,NA,TRBJ2-5,TRBV5-1,CASSLDRGTQYF,TGCGCCAGCAGCTTGGACCGCGGGACCCAGTACTTC
17,NA,TRBD1,TRBJ1-5,TRBV6-2/TRBV6-3,CASSYYRTGIGNQPQHF,TGTGCCAGCAGTTACTACAGGACAGGGATCGGCAATCAGCCCCAGCATTTT
15,many,TRBD2,TRBJ2-3,TRBV7-8,CASRPAGGRSDTQYF,TGTGCCAGCAGGCCAGCGGGGGGTCGTTCTGATACGCAGTATTTT
13,NA,NA,TRBJ1-4,TRBV7-7,CASSLARGGKLFF,TGTGCTAGCAGCTTAGCCCGGGGCGGGAAACTGTTTTTT
12,many,NA,TRBJ1-1,TRBV20-1,CSVPEGNTEAFF,TGCAGTGTACCCGAAGGGAACACTGAAGCTTTCTTT
12,NA,NA,TRBJ1-1,TRBV29-1,CSVRFLNTEAFF,TGCAGCGTTAGGTTTTTGAACACTGAAGCTTTCTTT
13,many,NA,TRBJ1-2,TRBV7-9,CASSRGGGYGYTF,TGTGCCAGCAGCCGCGGAGGCGGCTATGGCTACACCTTC